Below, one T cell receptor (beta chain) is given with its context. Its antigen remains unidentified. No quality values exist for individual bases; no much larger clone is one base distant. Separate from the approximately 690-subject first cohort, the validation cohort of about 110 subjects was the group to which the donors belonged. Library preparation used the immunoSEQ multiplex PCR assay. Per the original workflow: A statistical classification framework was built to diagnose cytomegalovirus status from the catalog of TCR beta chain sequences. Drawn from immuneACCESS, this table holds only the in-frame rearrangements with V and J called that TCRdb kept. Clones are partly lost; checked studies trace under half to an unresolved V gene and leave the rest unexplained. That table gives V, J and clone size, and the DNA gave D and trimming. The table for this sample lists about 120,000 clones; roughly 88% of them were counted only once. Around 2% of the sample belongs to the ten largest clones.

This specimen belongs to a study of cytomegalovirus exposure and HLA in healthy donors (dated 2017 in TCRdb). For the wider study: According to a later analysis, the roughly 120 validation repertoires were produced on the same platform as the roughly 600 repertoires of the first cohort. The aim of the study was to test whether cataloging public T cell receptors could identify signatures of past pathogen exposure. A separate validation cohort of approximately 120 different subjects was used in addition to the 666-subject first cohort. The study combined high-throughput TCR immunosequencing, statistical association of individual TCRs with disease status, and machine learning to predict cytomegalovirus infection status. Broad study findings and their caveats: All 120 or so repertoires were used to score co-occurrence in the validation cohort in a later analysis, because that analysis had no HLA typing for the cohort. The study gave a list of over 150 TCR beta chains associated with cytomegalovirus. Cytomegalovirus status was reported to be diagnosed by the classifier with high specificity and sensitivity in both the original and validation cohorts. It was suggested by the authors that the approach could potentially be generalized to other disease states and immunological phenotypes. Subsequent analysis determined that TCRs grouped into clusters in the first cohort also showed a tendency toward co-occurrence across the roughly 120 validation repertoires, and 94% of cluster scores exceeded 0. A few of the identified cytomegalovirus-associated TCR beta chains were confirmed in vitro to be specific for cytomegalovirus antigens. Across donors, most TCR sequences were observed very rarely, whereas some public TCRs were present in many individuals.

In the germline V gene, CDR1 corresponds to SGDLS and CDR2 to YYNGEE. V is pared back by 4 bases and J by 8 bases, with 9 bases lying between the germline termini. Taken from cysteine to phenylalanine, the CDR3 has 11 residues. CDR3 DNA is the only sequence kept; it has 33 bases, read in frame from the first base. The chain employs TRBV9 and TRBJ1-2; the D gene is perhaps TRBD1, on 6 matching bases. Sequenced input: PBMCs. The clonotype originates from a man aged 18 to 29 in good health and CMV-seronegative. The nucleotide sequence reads TGTGCCAGCAGCACAGGGAACGGCTACACCTTC. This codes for CASSTGNGYTF.